This T cell receptor (beta chain) was obtained from a study of a mutant IDH1 vaccine in newly diagnosed glioma (dated by TCRdb to about 2021). General notes on the study: Vaccination started 4-6 weeks after radiotherapy alone, or was given together with temozolomide cycles in the groups whose treatment included chemotherapy. The week-35 safety follow-up was designated visit V12, and the week-47 end of study was designated visit V13. Prior to enrollment, patients had been given standard therapy consisting of radiotherapy alone, temozolomide alone, or radiochemotherapy with temozolomide, with the combination given to most patients. Peripheral blood samples were drawn at six visits, namely V03 (baseline), V05, V07, V10, V12 and V13. Longitudinal TCRB deep sequencing was performed for roughly 27 treated patients wherever samples were available for exploratory analyses. Of the roughly 34 treated patients, approximately 62% were male and 37.5% were female, and the mean age was 40.4 years. Broader findings and caveats from the paper: Pseudoprogression appeared unrelated to alterations in the top peripheral T cell clonotypes detected by TCRB sequencing. The authors stated that sample limitations prevented analyses of patient blood samples from being reproduced. Vaccine-induced immune responses across multiple MHC alleles were detected in over 85% of patients. Selection of PBMC samples for TCRB deep sequencing was based on availability.

The CDR1 and CDR2 encoded by the germline V gene (reference sequence) are MNHEY and SMNVEV. Taken from cysteine to phenylalanine, the CDR3 has 13 residues. Solely the CDR3 DNA is kept, with 39 bases framed from the first base. Trimming leaves V shorter by 6 bases and J shorter by 1 base, with the junction holding 0 bases beyond the gene matches. The time point label, read with the paper, signifies: week 35, safety follow-up. A 20-mer mutant IDH1 peptide at 300 micrograms in Montanide made up each vaccine dose, which was injected subcutaneously together with topical imiquimod. Patients were given eight vaccinations, in weeks 1, 3, 5, 7, 11, 15, 19 and 23, which matched visits V03 through V10. The donors had newly diagnosed IDH1-mutant astrocytomas of WHO grade 3 or 4 that showed loss of nuclear ATRX. The samples were drawn from NOA16, a multicentre, single-arm, open-label phase I trial in Germany that tested a mutant IDH1 peptide vaccine in humans for the first time. The DNeasy Blood and Tissue Kit was used to extract genomic DNA from EDTA blood for TCRB sequencing.

About this clone itself: No antigen is known for it. Base quality data are lacking; no much larger clone is found one base away.

Libraries were built with the immunoSEQ multiplex PCR assay. The hsTCRB Kit was used according to the manufacturer's protocol to amplify rearranged TCR beta chain sequences. TCRB libraries were sequenced on an Illumina MiSeq. The authors' pipeline ran thus. The proprietary platform of the kit vendor was used for demultiplexing, trimming and gene mapping. TCRdb provides this immuneACCESS table in a form limited to in-frame rearrangements. Some clones are lacking; in checked studies, under half of them reflect an unresolved V gene, and why the rest are absent is not known. V and J calls and clone size are those listed in that table; D and trimming were worked out from the DNA. The table for this sample lists around 44,000 clones; more than 65% of them were counted only once. The ten largest clones capture 5.5% to 8.5% of the sample.

This sequence was found in a man aged 40-49 years with glioma. Sequenced here: PBMCs, sampled from a glioma patient whose treatment included an IDH1 peptide vaccine. The sequence is built from TRBV27 and TRBJ2-7, with 10 junctional bases fitting TRBD2. The CDR3 is CASRLAGSYEQYF. The sequenced DNA is TGTGCCAGCAGACTAGCGGGGTCCTACGAGCAGTACTTC.